The entry below gives a single T cell receptor beta chain sequence along with its context. What it recognizes is unknown. The roughly 120-subject validation cohort, separate from the approximately 670-subject first cohort, included the donors. The method was immunoSEQ multiplex PCR; TCRdb's version includes in-frame clones alone and lacks a portion of them. The sample holds 200,000 to 250,000 clones, around 90% seen once. This sample is drawn from a study of cytomegalovirus exposure and HLA in healthy donors. Germline loops: CDR1 SGDLS, CDR2 YYNGEE. The CDR3 has 13 amino acids. V was clipped by 6 bases and J by 9 bases, with 16 bases between them. Study-wide results and caveats: Through in vitro validation, three CMV-associated chains were shown to be specific for CMV antigens. The authors enumerated around 150 TCR beta chains as linked to cytomegalovirus.

The chain is built from TRBV9 and TRBJ2-1, with TRBD1 as a possible D gene (5 bases). The sequence was collected from a woman between 18 and 29 years old in good health and CMV-seronegative. The sample taken for sequencing was PBMCs. For the CDR3, the DNA is TGTGCCAGCAACCCCCAGGGCCTTGGTGAGCAGTTCTTC. Protein: CASNPQGLGEQFF.